Sequencing of this T cell receptor beta chain was carried out in a study of cytomegalovirus exposure and HLA in healthy donors (TCRdb year 2017). Notes on the research overall: In an earlier analysis of roughly 500 of the donors, approximately 260 Gb of sequence data and 90 million to 130 million unique TCR beta sequences from about 190 million T cells were reported. A later analysis re-examined previously published TCR beta repertoires from 600 to 700 donors and added high-resolution HLA genotyping to investigate patterns of TCR occurrence. Class I and class II HLA loci were covered by the typing at four-digit resolution. The later analysis used no new phenotypic data to find candidate immune exposures, relying instead on TCR beta sequences and their occurrence across donors. High-throughput TCR immunosequencing, statistical association of individual TCRs with disease status, and machine learning were combined to predict cytomegalovirus infection status. Donor age, sex, ethnicity and CMV serostatus were compiled alongside the repertoire data. The T cell repertoires of several hundred subjects were profiled by immunosequencing and related to cytomegalovirus serostatus. All discovery cohort repertoires had been generated on a single sequencing platform. Of the roughly 400 genotyped donors, roughly 76% were placed in the genetic ancestry cluster associated with self-reported Caucasian donors. Roughly 300 gigabases of sequencing data and tens of millions of unique TCR sequences made up an early release that covered some 640 HLA-typed donors. Typing coverage varied by locus: roughly 629-640 donors for A, B, C, DRB1 and DQB1; approximately 500 for DQA1; some 610 for DPA1; 400 to 480 for DPB1. The study aimed to test whether cataloging public T cell receptors could reveal signatures of past pathogen exposure. On average, 235,054 unique TCR beta nucleotide sequences were sequenced per donor among 398 genotyped donors of the cohort, with roughly a sixth of those sequences being non-productive. Because of strong linkage in the cohort, four to six DR-DQ haplotypes were treated as single units for association and clustering. A later genetic analysis took genome-wide SNP genotypes for 398 of the 666 donors and used that subset as a discovery cohort. In addition to the first cohort of approximately 670 subjects, a separate validation cohort of 120 different subjects was used. In an earlier analysis of roughly 580 of the donors, high-throughput TCR beta sequencing was used to judge whether each TCR beta V gene segment behaved as functional or pseudogenic.

The library was produced with the immunoSEQ multiplex PCR assay. For the multiplex PCR, a mixture combining 60 forward primers for TCR Vbeta segments and 13 reverse primers for TCR Jbeta segments was used. A multiplex PCR assay on genomic DNA amplified the CDR3 region of rearranged TCR beta genes. Amplified TCR beta libraries were sequenced as 87-base-pair reads on the Illumina HiSeq System. Regarding the original processing steps: A later analysis counted about 80 million unique TCR beta chains across the 700 or so repertoires, and approximately 11 million of these chains were shared by at least two donors. Raw reads were error-corrected and collapsed into unique sequences by a nearest-neighbor algorithm in which closely related sequences were merged to remove PCR and sequencing errors. Alignment of CDR3 sequences to IMGT reference sequences was used to assign V, D and J gene segments. For a sequence to be retained, at least a six-nucleotide match to both a V gene segment and a J gene segment was required. Rearrangements were called productive when the CDR3 lacked stop codons and stayed in frame with V and J; all others were non-productive. Following IMGT convention, CDR3 was defined as the stretch from the second conserved V-encoded cysteine up to the conserved J-encoded phenylalanine. Sequences without an unambiguous match to a single V gene segment were excluded from the earlier analysis of several hundred of the donors. In an earlier analysis of approximately 590 of the donors, a V segment was called functional when productive rearrangements were above 56.7%, and segregating when the standard deviation between donors exceeded 5%. A statistical classification framework was built to diagnose cytomegalovirus status from the catalog of TCR beta chain sequences. A later analysis assigned V and J genes by comparing TCR nucleotide sequences with IMGT/GENE-DB human TR gene sequences. The TCRdist pipeline was used in a later analysis to assign CDR3 sequences and most-parsimonious VDJ recombination scenarios. In a later analysis, each TCR beta chain was defined by its CDR3 amino acid sequence together with its V-gene family, and reads lacking a unique V-gene family were excluded. As a way to deal with suspected cross-contamination and a sequencing artifact, a later analysis dropped roughly 600 nucleotide sequences that were highly shared and had low generation probability. In a later analysis, a clonal expansion index was calculated for each public chain from normalized within-repertoire ranks of inferred template counts. Generation probabilities in a later analysis came from a VDJ recombination model fitted to out-of-frame rearrangements, and those results were checked against IGoR. Hypergeometric tests were used in a later analysis to score TCR-TCR, TCR-HLA and TCR-CMV co-occurrence, with a repertoire-size bias correction applied to the TCR pairs. False discovery rates were estimated in a later analysis by permuting HLA or CMV assignments 20 times. A later analysis grouped co-occurring TCRs with DBSCAN, adding TCRdist sequence similarity when clustering within HLA-allele-positive subsets. Repertoires with fewer than 30,000 or more than 120,000 public chains were left out of co-occurrence clustering, as were four to six repertoires with anomalous nucleotide sharing. TCRdb re-hosts the immuneACCESS table, in-frame sequences only. Its copies lack some clones; in the studies checked, an unresolved V gene accounts for under half of them, and the cause for the rest is not known. The V and J calls and clone size were taken over from that table, and D and trimming were inferred from the DNA. The sample table shows over 100,000 clones, and approximately 70% are seen once. Approximately 0.9% of the sample lies in the top ten.

The paper's findings and limits, for the study overall: A few of the identified cytomegalovirus-associated TCR beta chains were confirmed in vitro to be specific for cytomegalovirus antigens. The sequencing pipeline was judged likely to have produced a cluster of highly shared sequence variants as a technical artifact. Seventeen rarely observed V segments, including chromosome 9 orphons, were excluded from the earlier analysis of almost 600 of the donors because counts were too low. A later analysis found that most CMV-associated TCR beta chains appeared HLA-restricted, with HLA associations seemingly driven largely by CMV exposure. In a later analysis, the rate of TCR association differed among HLA loci, with DRB1 alleles having the most associated TCRs and HLA-C alleles having the fewest. Several of the top co-occurrence clusters appeared to be linked to parvovirus B19, influenza, CMV and Epstein-Barr virus, according to a later analysis. Assigning TCR associations to individual alleles was difficult when HLA alleles, especially DR and DQ, strongly co-occurred. An earlier analysis of approximately 500 of the donors showed that most TCR beta V segments appeared in productive rearrangements either about 90% or about 30% of the time, which broadly matched IMGT annotations. Presence/absence analyses assumed roughly uniform sequencing depth across donors, an assumption that may not hold. For the cohort, immune exposure information was limited to CMV serostatus. The cohort was sequenced for TCR beta chains only, and without alpha or paired-chain data the features that could be detected were limited. At a false discovery rate of 0.05, a later analysis linked 16,951 TCR beta sequences to specific HLA alleles. According to the authors, the approach could potentially be generalized to other disease states and immunological phenotypes. A later analysis found that HLA-associated TCR beta chains were more clonally expanded and had lower generation probabilities than equally common non-associated chains. Linkage disequilibrium might explain the correlated functional status among segregating V segments, but an unknown experimental factor could not be excluded. The study gave a list of more than 150 TCR beta chains associated with cytomegalovirus. Across donors, most TCR sequences were observed very rarely, whereas some public TCRs were present in many individuals. Because HLA typing was missing for some donors at each locus, association tests included only the typed subset. The classifier was reported to diagnose cytomegalovirus status with high specificity and sensitivity in both the original cohort and the validation cohort. A later genetic analysis associated a missense DCLRE1C variant with V-gene and J-gene trimming of TCR beta chains, and an independent cohort replicated the association. Some IMGT-functional V segments, including TRBV6-2 and TRBV6-3, could not be distinguished by the 87-base-pair reads and were therefore excluded. According to a later genetic analysis, donors in an Asian-associated ancestry cluster had fewer N-insertions in productive TCRs than the roughly 700-donor mean. A further reported finding was that TCR beta sequences accurately predicted the HLA-A and HLA-B alleles for most subjects in the first cohort.

As to this clone: Its antigen has not been determined. Base qualities were left out, and no much larger clone turns up one base away.

The cohort comprised fewer than 700 healthy bone marrow donors. All cohort members were sampled while nominally healthy, although unrecorded immune exposures were likely present. The donor tested CMV seronegative and was one of the 352 seronegative cohort members. Each donor provided a peripheral blood sample, and peripheral blood mononuclear cells were used for TCR beta sequencing. Genomic DNA was extracted from the blood cell samples with the Qiagen DNeasy Blood Extraction Kit. V loses 11 bases of germline sequence and J loses 6 bases, and the interval between the two ends is 19 bases. The CDR3, cysteine through phenylalanine, is 13 amino acids long. Just the 39-base CDR3 DNA is kept, in frame starting at base 1. The CDR1 and CDR2 encoded by the germline V gene (reference sequence) are SEHNR and FQNEAQ.

This receptor was identified in a woman aged 30 to 39 in good health and CMV-seronegative. This chain joins TRBV7-9 to TRBJ1-2; a weak D assignment points to TRBD1 (6 bases agree). Sequencing used PBMCs. The sequenced DNA: TGTGCCGGACGACAGGAGGGGAGGGATGGCTACACCTTC. This codes for CAGRQEGRDGYTF.